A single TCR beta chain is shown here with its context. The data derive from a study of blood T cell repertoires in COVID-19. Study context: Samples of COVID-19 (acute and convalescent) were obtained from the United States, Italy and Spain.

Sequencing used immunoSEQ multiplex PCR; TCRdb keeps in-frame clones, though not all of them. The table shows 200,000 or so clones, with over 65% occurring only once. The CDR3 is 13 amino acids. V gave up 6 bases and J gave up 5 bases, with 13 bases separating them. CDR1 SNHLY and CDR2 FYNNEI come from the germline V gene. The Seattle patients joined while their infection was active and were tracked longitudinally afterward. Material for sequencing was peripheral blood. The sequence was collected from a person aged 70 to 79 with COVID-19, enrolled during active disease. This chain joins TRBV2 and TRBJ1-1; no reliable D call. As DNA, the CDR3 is TGTGCCAGCAGAGTGGAAACGAGGACTGAAGCTTTCTTT. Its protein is CASRVETRTEAFF.